This T cell receptor beta chain was documented in a study of response to subunit inactivated influenza vaccine (dated by TCRdb to between 2017 and 2018). Broadly, across the study: The study used deep quantitative T cell receptor repertoire profiling to track responses to a trivalent subunit inactivated influenza vaccine. On the study overall, not on this receptor specifically: It was suggested by the authors that each seasonal influenza vaccination may recruit only a limited number of new T cells.

In this sample, this clonotype turned up a few times. There is no known antigen for this receptor. The sample holds no much larger clone one base away, and base qualities are not on file. Library generation was performed with RT-PCR. Sequencing was performed on an Illumina HiSeq 2500. TCRdb's own reprocessing of the public reads used fastp at Q25 and MiXCR and kept productive beta chains. Rows are unified per CDR3 protein, each entry keeping the most common DNA and genes. Here the sample has about 700,000 distinct CDR3 sequences; about 15% occur a single time. 6% to 7% of the sample comes from the top ten. Including cysteine and phenylalanine, the CDR3 has 15 amino acids. The DNA shown is the 45-base CDR3, in frame from base 1. Germline trimming: 8 bases from V, 5 bases from J; junction bases outside gene matches: 10. CDR1 and CDR2 are drawn from the germline V gene (reference sequence): LNHDA, SQIVND.

The receptor chain draws on TRBV19 and TRBJ2-3, and TRBD1 matches 10 of the central bases. This sequence was found in a man between 50 and 59 years old who received an inactivated influenza vaccine. Donor details come from another sample of the same person, matched by shared clones. Specimen: PBMCs from blood, collected around 14 days before vaccination. In nucleotide form, the sequence is TGTGCCAGTTCTACCCCGGGACAGGGGAGAGATACGCAGTATTTT. This gives the protein CASSTPGQGRDTQYF.